These T cell receptor beta chains were read from a single sample in a study of blood T cell repertoires in COVID-19. The data were produced by immunoSEQ multiplex PCR, yet TCRdb's version contains in-frame clones alone and is incomplete. Of fewer than 25,000 clones detected, 85% to 90% appear once; the ten largest clones hold about 25%. The sample taken for sequencing was peripheral blood. The receptors stem from a human donor with active COVID-19. The donor label of this sample is uncertain. Both conserved end residues are part of each CDR3. Fields, in order: clone size, D gene, V gene, J gene, CDR3 DNA, CDR3 protein. D genes are given only for firm matches. A row's size may be missing; if present it is once, few, many or a size class.

.	TRBD1	TRBV6-6	TRBJ2-3	TGTGCCAGCAGTCGCCTCCCACAGGGGCCTAGCACAGATACGCAGTATTTT	CASSRLPQGPSTDTQYF
.	TRBD1	TRBV7-9	TRBJ1-6	TGTGCCAGCAGCTCCAGGGGGATCTCACCCCTCCACTTT	CASSSRGISPLHF
.	TRBD2	TRBV7-7	TRBJ2-7	TGTGCTAGCAGTCCTAGCGGCCCAGGGTCCTACGAGCAGTACTTC	CASSPSGPGSYEQYF
.	.	TRBV6-5	TRBJ1-1	TGTGCCACAGCGCTCGGGGGGGGAAACACTGAAGCTTTCTTT	CATALGGGNTEAFF
.	.	TRBV11-3	TRBJ2-1	TGTGCCAGCAGCTTAGTGGGGGGGCACTACAATGAGCAGTTCTTC	CASSLVGGHYNEQFF
.	.	TRBV19	TRBJ1-1	TGTGCCAGTAGTAGGGCTAATTTGAACACTGAAGCTTTCTTT	CASSRANLNTEAFF
.	.	TRBV5-1	TRBJ1-1	TGCGCCAGCAGCTTGTACGACTATAACACTGAAGCTTTCTTT	CASSLYDYNTEAFF
.	.	TRBV19	TRBJ2-1	TGTGCCAGTAGCCAGACAGTGTACAATGAGCAGTTCTTC	CASSQTVYNEQFF
once	.	TRBV27	TRBJ2-5	TGTGCCAGCAGTTTTCGGGAGCAAGAGACCCAGTACTTC	CASSFREQETQYF
.	.	TRBV29-1	TRBJ2-2	TGCAGCGTTGTCCAAAGGGGGAAAGAGAACACCGGGGAGCTGTTTTTT	CSVVQRGKENTGELFF
.	.	TRBV5-1	TRBJ2-5	TGCGCCAGCAGCTTGGTGGGGGACTACCAAGAGACCCAGTACTTC	CASSLVGDYQETQYF
.	TRBD1	TRBV19	TRBJ1-1	TGTGCCAGTAGTACGACAGGGAGGACTGAAGCTTTCTTT	CASSTTGRTEAFF
.	TRBD2	TRBV7-2	TRBJ2-5	TGTGCCAGCAGCGGCCGCGGGAGTGAGACCCAGTACTTC	CASSGRGSETQYF
.	.	TRBV11-3	TRBJ2-3	TGTGCCAGCAGCTTAGACCCCTTAGATACGCAGTATTTT	CASSLDPLDTQYF
.	TRBD2	TRBV4-3	TRBJ2-3	TGCGCCAGCAGCCAGACCCCTGGACTAGCAAGAGATACGCAGTATTTT	CASSQTPGLARDTQYF
.	TRBD1	TRBV6-5	TRBJ2-7	TGTGCCAGCAGTCGGGACAGGGTCATCTACGAGCAGTACTTC	CASSRDRVIYEQYF
.	.	TRBV9	TRBJ1-5	TGTGCCAGCAGCCCCGGGGGGGGAAATCAGCCCCAGCATTTT	CASSPGGGNQPQHF
once	TRBD2	TRBV7-2	TRBJ2-7	TGTGCCAGCAGCTTAGGAGGCGGGAGGGCTTACTACGAGCAGTACTTC	CASSLGGGRAYYEQYF
.	.	TRBV3-1/TRBV3-2	TRBJ2-5	TGTGCCAGCAGCCAAGACCGGGTGTACCAAGAGACCCAGTACTTC	CASSQDRVYQETQYF
.	TRBD2	TRBV4-1	TRBJ2-6	TGCGCCAGCAGCCCGCGACTAGCGGGGGGCTCTGGGGCCAACGTCCTGACTTTC	CASSPRLAGGSGANVLTF